These 10 T cell receptor beta chains were sequenced from one sample in a study of metastatic and nonmetastatic thyroid tumors. TCRdb reanalyzed the PCR reads via MiXCR. The sample shows tens of thousands of clones, 20% to 25% of them seen only once. There were no patients who had received any treatment before thyroid surgery. The specimen was blood. These receptors were taken from a male donor with papillary thyroid cancer or a benign thyroid nodule (not recorded which). Some clones in this sample may be carry-over from other donors' samples.

The gene calls are TRBV12-3 or TRBV12-4 and TRBJ2-7; D not certain. The CDR3 is 12 amino acids. The V end was cut by 5 bases, the J end by 0 bases, with 5 bases between. This CDR3 is CASSDLSYEQYF. The CDR3 region has the DNA TGTGCCAGCAGTGATCTCTCCTACGAGCAGTACTTC.

Ten or more counts support this clone. In DNA form, the CDR3 reads TGTGCCAGCAGTCCCGGAACTAGCGGGAGTAGTGATGAGCAGTTCTTC. It encodes CASSPGTSGSSDEQFF. The rearrangement uses TRBV6-4 and TRBJ2-1, with 11 positions matching TRBD2. This CDR3 contains 16 residues. The trim removed 5 bases at V and 8 bases at J, leaving 11 bases unmatched. Germline V gene lookup returns CDR1 MRHNA and CDR2 SNTAGT.

Ten or more counts support this clone. The chain couples TRBV19 to TRBJ1-2; maybe TRBD1 (5 bases). Germline CDR1 is LNHDA and CDR2 is SQIVND (reference sequence). The CDR3 runs to 15 residues. V gave up 4 bases and J gave up 4 bases, with 16 bases separating them. The CDR3 nucleotides read TGTGCCAGTAGTAGCCCGGGGGACGCTGGCTATGGCTACACCTTC. It translates to CASSSPGDAGYGYTF.

This clone was counted a single time. This chain connects TRBV11-2 to TRBJ2-5, with a weak D call TRBD2 (5 bases). V gave up 3 bases and J gave up 9 bases, with 11 bases separating them. The CDR3 covers 12 residues. The germline V gene has CDR1 SGHAT and CDR2 FQNNGV. DNA for the CDR3: TGTGCCAGCAGCTTCCAGGTGGAGGCCCAGTACTTC. Translation: CASSFQVEAQYF.

The chain uses TRBV25-1 and TRBJ1-1, with TRBD1 matching 8 bases. The V gene end was trimmed by 6 bases and the J gene end by 5 bases; junction bases not matched to a gene: 5. The CDR3 extends over 13 amino acids. Germline CDR1 is MGHDK and CDR2 is SYGVNS. For the CDR3, the DNA is TGTGCCAGCAGCCGGACAGGGACGACTGAAGCTTTCTTT. It codes for CASSRTGTTEAFF.

About this clone itself: The junction differs from germline at one of its ends, possibly a read error. The chain recombines TRBV6-1 with TRBJ1-1; 9 bases align to TRBD1. The CDR3 consists of 16 residues. CDR1 and CDR2 (germline): MNHNS, SASEGT. For the CDR3, the DNA is TGTGACCGCAGTGAATTTATGGGGACAGGGAACACTGGAGCTTTCTTT. It codes for CDRSEFMGTGNTGAFF.

This clone was counted a few times. J is TRBJ2-7 and V is TRBV12-5, with a tentative D call TRBD2 (6 bases). The CDR3 is 15 amino acids. Germline CDR1 LGHNT, CDR2 FRNRAP. V was shortened by 2 bases and J by 2 bases, with 13 bases between the two germline ends. The CDR3 loop is CASGLRGGKAYEQYF. Written as DNA, the CDR3 is TGTGCTAGTGGTTTGAGAGGCGGGAAGGCCTACGAGCAGTACTTC.

This clone was observed at least ten times. The gene calls are TRBV20-1 and TRBJ2-7; D gene uncertain. The germline gives CDR1 DFQATT, CDR2 SNEGSKA (reference sequence). The CDR3 totals 13 residues. Trimming shortened V by 6 bases and J by 5 bases, and 17 bases separated the two germline ends. The CDR3 protein is CSAVLARVNEQYF. DNA of the CDR3: TGCAGTGCGGTCCTGGCAAGGGTAAACGAGCAGTACTTC.

This clone was observed a single time. The chain links TRBV20-1 to TRBJ1-3, with D hard to call. V lost 0 bases, J lost 0 bases, and 9 bases lay in between. The CDR3 contains 15 residues. Per germline, CDR1 DFQATT and CDR2 SNEGSKA (reference sequence). The CDR3 nucleotides read TGCAGTGCTAGAGATATCAACTACTCTGGAAACACCATATATTTT. Encoded protein: CSARDINYSGNTIYF.

This clone was recorded many times. This sequence joins TRBV30 and TRBJ2-2; 11 nucleotides line up with TRBD2. The ends lost 0 bases at V and 3 bases at J; junction bases unmatched: 0. CDR1 is GTSNPN, CDR2 SVGIG, per germline (reference sequence). CDR3 length equals 15 residues. DNA for the CDR3: TGTGCCTGGAGTGTACTAGCGGGAGACACCGGGGAGCTGTTTTTT. Translated, it gives CAWSVLAGDTGELFF.